This note documents a single TCR beta chain sequence. Its target is not known. Extracted from the samples, RNA was reverse transcribed into cDNA to serve as the sequencing template. Only in-frame clones appear in the TCRdb table, and some are missing; sequencing was by immunoSEQ multiplex PCR. The sample has about 200,000 clones; roughly three fifths are singletons. The authors sorted CD4+ and CD8+ T cells from PBMCs. This entry is derived from a study of CD8+ T cells in alopecia areata. General study results and limits: Relative to mice, TCR sharing across patients was less clear, a difference possibly HLA-related. Elevated clonality characterized lesional scalp relative to normal scalp, particularly in alopecia totalis/universalis. Scalp repertoires also include resident alphabeta T cells from normal skin.

The CDR3 is 13 residues long. Germline V lookup: CDR1 GTSNPN, CDR2 SVGIG (reference sequence). V lost 4 bases to trimming and J lost 6 bases; unmatched junction nucleotides: 9. The chain joins TRBV30 to TRBJ2-7; 7 bases match TRBD1. Sequencing was performed on CD8+ T cells sorted from blood. The receptor comes from a human donor in good health. The DNA for the CDR3 is TGTGCCTGGAACACAGGGGATCCGGGCGAGCAGTACTTC. It is translated as CAWNTGDPGEQYF.